The TCR beta chain under discussion was sequenced for a study of cytomegalovirus exposure and HLA in healthy donors. Study outcomes and limitations: The HLA-A and HLA-B alleles of most subjects were reportedly predicted accurately from TCR beta sequences.

Primers: 60 Vbeta forward and 13 Jbeta reverse. The data were produced by immunoSEQ multiplex PCR, yet TCRdb's version contains in-frame clones alone and is incomplete. The sample contains roughly 150,000 clones, roughly 80% of which appear only once. The donors gave bone marrow, and they were healthy. A remark on this clone: Its antigen is not identified.

Germline CDR1 reads SGHRS; CDR2 reads YFSETQ. The length of the CDR3 is 21 residues. Trimming cost V 0 bases and J 5 bases; bases outside gene matches: 18. The chain carries TRBV5-1 and TRBJ1-4, with TRBD1 matching 11 bases. This receptor was taken from a boy aged 2 to 10 in good health and CMV-seronegative. The sample taken for sequencing was PBMCs. CDR3 nucleotide sequence: TGCGCCAGCAGCTTGGCTGGGGGGGACAGGGGGAACACTGGAGGGAATGAAAAACTGTTTTTT. Its protein is CASSLAGGDRGNTGGNEKLFF.